This entry lists 22 T cell receptor beta chains sequenced from one sample in a study of neoadjuvant anti-PD-1 for oral cavity cancer. Described time point: after neoadjuvant nivolumab, at surgical resection. Profiling relied on immunoSEQ multiplex PCR, and the TCRdb table lists in-frame clones only, not all of them. The sample lists roughly 24,000 clones; roughly 30% were seen once. Material: tumor tissue, obtained after nivolumab (anti-PD-1) treatment. The receptors shown here come from a person aged 35-79 years with oral cavity squamous cell carcinoma.

There are a few counts of this clone. This chain joins TRBV15 and TRBJ2-7, with D maybe TRBD2 (6 bases). The CDR3 extends over 19 amino acids. Trimming removed 7 bases from V and 3 bases from J, with 31 bases in between. Germline values: CDR1 LNHNV, CDR2 YYDKDF (reference sequence). The CDR3 loop is CATIQRLAAPSFEIYEQYF. CDR3 nucleotide sequence: TGTGCCACCATCCAGCGGTTAGCGGCCCCCTCGTTCGAAATCTACGAGCAGTACTTC.

This chain connects TRBV6-5 to TRBJ1-5; D is undetermined. The germline CDR1 and CDR2 sequences are MNHEY and SVGAGI. V shed 5 bases and J shed 6 bases, with 11 bases lying between them. This CDR3 is 13 amino acids long. The CDR3 region is CASSANIGQPQHF. DNA for the CDR3: TGTGCCAGCAGTGCTAACATAGGTCAGCCCCAGCATTTT.

In its sample, this clone ranks as medium-sized. The chain employs TRBV6-1 and TRBJ1-2; weak D call: TRBD1 (5 bases). Deletions cut 3 bases from V and 4 bases from J, with 12 bases between. This CDR3 is built from 14 residues. The germline V gene has CDR1 MNHNS and CDR2 SASEGT. The CDR3 DNA sequence: TGTGCCAGCAGTGAGTCGGGGACGGCCTATGGCTACACCTTC. Encoded protein: CASSESGTAYGYTF.

V is TRBV6-1 and J is TRBJ2-7; no clear D. Germline CDR1 reads MNHNS; CDR2 reads SASEGT. The CDR3 spans 12 residues. With 2 bases removed from V and 6 bases from J, the gap between germline ends came to 8 bases. The DNA of the CDR3 is TGTGCCAGCAGTGAATTGGGCGGCGAGCAGTACTTC. Translation gives CASSELGGEQYF.

The CDR3 loop reads CASSPPGLWNTEAFF. The CDR3 DNA follows: TGTGCCAGCAGCCCCCCGGGACTCTGGAACACTGAAGCTTTCTTT. The chain recombines TRBV14 with TRBJ1-1; a possible D gene is TRBD1 (5 bases). CDR1 and CDR2 (germline): SGHDN, FVKESK. CDR3 length equals 15 residues. Trimming cost V 4 bases and J 1 base, with 13 bases left between them.

This clone turned up a few times. The rearrangement joins TRBV19 to TRBJ2-1; D is undetermined. Trimming shortened V by 6 bases and J by 3 bases, and 3 bases separated the two germline ends. Germline CDR1 LNHDA, CDR2 SQIVND (reference sequence). The CDR3 is 11 residues long. The CDR3 spells CASSVYNEQFF. The CDR3 bases are TGTGCCAGTAGCGTCTACAATGAGCAGTTCTTC.

This clone was detected only a few times. The CDR3 loop reads CASSYSAGYEQYF. CDR3 coding DNA: TGTGCCAGCAGTTACTCGGCGGGGTACGAGCAGTACTTC. The chain carries TRBV6-6 and TRBJ2-7, with D possibly being TRBD2 (6 bases). This CDR3 region has 13 residues. V shed 0 bases and J shed 4 bases, with 7 bases lying between them. Looked up from germline, CDR1 is MNHNY and CDR2 is SVGAGI (reference sequence).

This clone is judged medium-sized. This chain uses TRBV5-1 with TRBJ2-1; the D gene is possibly TRBD1 (6 bases). In germline, CDR1 is SGHRS, CDR2 YFSETQ. Trimming cost V 4 bases and J 6 bases, with 14 bases left between them. The CDR3 covers 14 residues. CDR3 DNA: TGCGCCAGCAGCCTACTACAGGGTCCCAATGAGCAGTTCTTC. This sequence encodes CASSLLQGPNEQFF.

The rearrangement uses TRBV5-6 and TRBJ1-1; TRBD1 might be the D (5 bases). CDR3 length: 15 residues. The germline V and J ends were trimmed by 3 bases and 10 bases, with 22 bases remaining between them. Germline V gene sequence: CDR1 SGHDT, CDR2 YYEEEE. The CDR3 region is CASSSMPDRSQRAFF. The CDR3 coding sequence is TGTGCCAGCAGCTCAATGCCCGACAGATCCCAAAGAGCTTTCTTT.

The chain joins TRBV5-1 to TRBJ2-3; 8 nucleotides align to TRBD1. Germline values: CDR1 SGHRS, CDR2 YFSETQ. V gave up 4 bases and J gave up 1 base; unmatched junction bases: 2. The CDR3 consists of 14 residues. In nucleotides, the CDR3 is TGCGCCAGCAGCCCGGGACAGGGCACAGATACGCAGTATTTT. Amino acid sequence: CASSPGQGTDTQYF. The full variable domain, its missing parts supplied by reference TRBV5-1 and TRBJ2-3, is KAGVTQTPRYLIKTRGQQVTLSCSPISGHRSVSWYQQTPGQGLQFLFEYFSETQRNKGNFPGRFSGRQFSNSRSEMNVSTLELGDSALYLCASSPGQGTDTQYFGPGTRLTVL.

Only a few counts were recorded for this clone. The gene calls are TRBV7-6 and TRBJ1-1; maybe TRBD1 (5 bases). Per germline, CDR1 SGHVS and CDR2 FNYEAQ. The CDR3 has 16 residues. V gave up 5 bases and J gave up 0 bases, with 16 bases separating them. The CDR3 DNA reads as TGTGCCAGCAGCCCAGACCTTTCAGGGTTGAACACTGAAGCTTTCTTT. It codes for CASSPDLSGLNTEAFF.

CDR3 DNA: TGTGCCAGCAGCCAAAGGGTGTTGGGTGGTGGAGCCTACGAGCAGTACTTC. Residues: CASSQRVLGGGAYEQYF. The rearrangement joins TRBV11-2 to TRBJ2-7; D gene ambiguous. Germline loops: CDR1 SGHAT, CDR2 FQNNGV. There are 17 residues in the CDR3. Trimming pared 5 bases from V and 2 bases from J, leaving 22 bases between.

The genes are TRBV18 and TRBJ2-7; 10 bases fit TRBD2. The CDR3 is 16 amino acids. With 3 bases clipped from V and 0 bases from J, the junction kept 5 bases outside the gene matches. Germline loops: CDR1 KGHSH, CDR2 LQKENI. The CDR3 is CASSPPGLANSYEQYF. The CDR3 coding sequence is TGTGCCAGCTCACCTCCGGGACTAGCGAACTCCTACGAGCAGTACTTC.

This clone came up a few times. The rearrangement joins TRBV28 to TRBJ1-5; D gene uncertain. With 3 bases removed from V and 10 bases from J, the gap between germline ends came to 10 bases. This CDR3 comprises 12 residues. The germline CDR1 and CDR2 sequences are MDHEN and SYDVKM. Written as DNA, the CDR3 is TGTGCCAGCAGTTTTCAACGGTATCCCCAGCATTTT. Residues: CASSFQRYPQHF.

CDR3 amino acids: CASSSGTGPREQYF. The CDR3, as DNA: TGTGCCAGCAGCTCGGGTACAGGCCCGCGCGAGCAGTACTTC. The chain carries TRBV7-9 and TRBJ2-7; D perhaps matches TRBD1 (5 bases). V was shortened by 4 bases and J by 6 bases, with 16 bases between the two germline ends. This CDR3 contains 14 residues. Germline CDR1 and CDR2: SEHNR and FQNEAQ (reference sequence).

This clone was detected a few times. The V call is TRBV2, the J call TRBJ2-7; 8 positions agree with TRBD1. This CDR3 contains 15 residues. CDR1 is SNHLY, CDR2 FYNNEI, per germline. V was clipped by 1 base and J by 5 bases; unmatched bases: 7. For the CDR3, the DNA is TGTGCCAGCAGTGAAGGAGGACAGGGTGCCCACGAGCAGTACTTC. Its translation is CASSEGGQGAHEQYF.

The chain is built from TRBV29-1 and TRBJ2-7; 7 bases are shared with TRBD2. V was pared by 4 bases and J by 0 bases, with 9 bases of the junction left unmatched. This CDR3 contains 15 residues. CDR1 is SQVTM, CDR2 ANQGSEA, per germline. The CDR3 protein is CSVGRLSGNSYEQYF. In nucleotides, the CDR3 is TGCAGCGTTGGTCGTTTGAGCGGGAACTCCTACGAGCAGTACTTC.

This sequence joins TRBV5-1 and TRBJ2-6; TRBD1 aligns across 9 bases. CDR1 and CDR2 (germline): SGHRS, YFSETQ. CDR3 length: 16 amino acids. Losses at the gene ends were 8 bases for V and 0 bases for J; bases not matched to a gene: 6. The CDR3 here is CASYRGQDSGANVLTF. CDR3 bases: TGCGCCAGTTACAGGGGGCAAGACTCTGGGGCCAACGTCCTGACTTTC.

V gene TRBV5-1 combines with J gene TRBJ2-1; a possible D gene is TRBD1 (6 bases). This CDR3 comprises 14 residues. Looked up from germline, CDR1 is SGHRS and CDR2 is YFSETQ. Trimming took 4 bases from V and 6 from J, leaving 14 bases between them. This chain's CDR3 is CASSHPDRSNEQFF. The CDR3 nucleotides are TGCGCCAGCAGCCATCCCGACAGGAGCAATGAGCAGTTCTTC.

This clone appeared many times. This CDR3 reads CAWSAPPAQYF. CDR3 sequence (DNA): TGTGCCTGGAGTGCCCCTCCGGCCCAGTACTTC. This chain uses TRBV30 with TRBJ2-5; D not resolved. Germline V CDR1 and CDR2: GTSNPN, SVGIG (reference sequence). Trimming took off 1 base at V and 9 bases at J, with 9 bases between the two ends. CDR3 length equals 11 residues.

The V gene is TRBV27, the J gene TRBJ1-1; D call uncertain. CDR1 is MNHEY, CDR2 SMNVEV, per germline (reference sequence). The CDR3 is 14 amino acids. Deletions cut 4 bases from V and 1 base from J, with 10 bases between. This CDR3 is CASSSGMTNTEAFF. CDR3 DNA: TGTGCCAGCAGTTCTGGGATGACGAACACTGAAGCTTTCTTT.

J is TRBJ2-1 and V is TRBV7-8; 10 bases align to TRBD2. Trimming cost V 6 bases and J 4 bases; bases outside gene matches: 6. CDR3 length: 15 amino acids. Per the germline V gene, CDR1 is SGHVS and CDR2 is FQNEAQ. This CDR3 reads CASRGAGGAYNEQFF. In DNA, the CDR3 is TGTGCCAGCAGGGGAGCGGGAGGGGCTTACAATGAGCAGTTCTTC.